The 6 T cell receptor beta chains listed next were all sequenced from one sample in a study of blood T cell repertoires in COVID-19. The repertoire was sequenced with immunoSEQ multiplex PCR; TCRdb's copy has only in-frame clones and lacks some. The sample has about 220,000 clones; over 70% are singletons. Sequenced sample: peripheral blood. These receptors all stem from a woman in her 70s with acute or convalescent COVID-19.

The chain's CDR3 is CASSGLARDTGELFF. CDR3 nucleotides: TGTGCCAGCAGCGGACTAGCGCGGGATACCGGGGAGCTGTTTTTT. V and J are TRBV5-8 and TRBJ2-2, with 9 positions matching TRBD2. The ends lost 4 bases at V and 5 bases at J; junction bases unmatched: 6. The CDR3 runs 15 residues. Looked up from germline, CDR1 is SGHTS and CDR2 is YDEGEE.

CDR3 bases: TGTGCCTGGAGCCTAGCAGAAGATACGCAGTATTTT. As protein: CAWSLAEDTQYF. The V gene is TRBV30, the J gene TRBJ2-3; tentatively, D is TRBD2 (5 bases). Germline V gives CDR1 GTSNPN, CDR2 SVGIG (reference sequence). The V end was cut by 3 bases, the J end by 5 bases, with 9 bases between. This CDR3 is 12 amino acids long. The full variable domain, completed using reference TRBV30 and TRBJ2-3, is SQTIHQWPATLVQPVGSPLSLECTVEGTSNPNLYWYRQAAGRGLQLLFYSVGIGQISSEVPQNLSASRPQDRQFILSSKKLLLSDSGFYLCAWSLAEDTQYFGPGTRLTVL.

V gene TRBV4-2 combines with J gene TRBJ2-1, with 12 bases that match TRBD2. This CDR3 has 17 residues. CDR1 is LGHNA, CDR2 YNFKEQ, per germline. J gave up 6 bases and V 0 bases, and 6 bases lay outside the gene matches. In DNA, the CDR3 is TGTGCCAGCAGCCAAGACTCTAGCGGGGGGGCGAGCAATGAGCAGTTCTTC. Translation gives CASSQDSSGGASNEQFF.

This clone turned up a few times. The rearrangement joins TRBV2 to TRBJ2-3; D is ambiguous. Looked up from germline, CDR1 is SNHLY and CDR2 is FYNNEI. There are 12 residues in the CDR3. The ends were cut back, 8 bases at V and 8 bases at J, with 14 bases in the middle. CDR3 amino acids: CASSGLPATQYF. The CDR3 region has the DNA TGTGCCAGCTCCGGGTTGCCGGCTACGCAGTATTTT.

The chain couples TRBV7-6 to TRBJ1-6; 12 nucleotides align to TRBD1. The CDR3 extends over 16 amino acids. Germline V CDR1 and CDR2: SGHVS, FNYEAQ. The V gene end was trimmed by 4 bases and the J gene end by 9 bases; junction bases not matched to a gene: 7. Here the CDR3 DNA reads TGTGCCAGCAGCTCCATCGCGGGACAGGGGGCTTCACCCCTCCACTTT. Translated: CASSSIAGQGASPLHF.

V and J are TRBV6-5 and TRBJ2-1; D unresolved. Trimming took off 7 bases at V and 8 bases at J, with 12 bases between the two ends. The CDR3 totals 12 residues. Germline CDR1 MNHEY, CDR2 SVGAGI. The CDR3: CASTPSFDEQFF. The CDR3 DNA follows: TGTGCCAGCACCCCCAGTTTCGATGAGCAGTTCTTC.